This entry is about one T cell receptor (beta chain). Its antigen is still unknown. Qualities for individual bases were not recorded, and no much larger clone is one base off. TCRbeta CDR3 regions were amplified from genomic DNA using the immunoSEQ Assay, a bias-controlled multiplex PCR. On the authors' methods: Nucleated cell counts per sample were estimated from amplification of reference gene primers within the assay. Sequence reads were collapsed and filtered to measure the absolute abundance of every unique TCRbeta CDR3 rearrangement. For each sample, productive Simpson clonality was calculated as the square root of Simpson's diversity index across productive rearrangements. This is the immuneACCESS table as TCRdb keeps it, with only in-frame sequences that have V and J called. A part of the clones is gone; compared with another copy, unresolved V genes explain less than half, and the rest is unexplained. The V and J calls and clone size come from that table; D and trimming were worked out from the DNA. This sample holds roughly 300,000 clones; about nine tenths were observed only once. The ten largest clonotypes hold about 1.6% of the sample.

Samples from volunteer blood donors who had recovered from COVID-19 were contributed by a second Seattle source. Each collaborating institution followed its own protocols to collect whole blood in K2EDTA tubes. Collaborator samples were shipped for TCRbeta analysis as frozen whole blood, isolated PBMCs, or DNA extracted from either sample type. For CDR1 and CDR2, the germline V gene (reference sequence) lists GTSNPN and SVGIG. Relative to germline, V is missing 1 base and J is missing 6 bases, with 4 bases of the junction outside any gene match. There are 14 amino acids in the CDR3, from cysteine to phenylalanine inclusive. Of the read, only the CDR3 DNA is kept; its 42 bases are in frame from base 1. These data come from a study of blood T cell repertoires in COVID-19 (dated by TCRdb to between 2020 and 2021). About the investigation overall: Samples covering the acute and convalescent phases of COVID-19 were provided by collaborators in the United States, Italy and Spain. The prospective study material was composed of cDNA or gDNA derived from T cells, B-cell-depleted T cells, or PBMCs. The dataset comprised deeply sampled blood TCRbeta repertoires from subjects exposed to, actively infected with, or recovered from COVID-19. The repertoires were released in a freely available public database intended as a resource for research on the immune response to SARS-CoV-2. Samples came from the ongoing ImmuneRACE study (first 160 participants) plus 1,254 subjects from 6 global collaborators. A de-identified subject ID, COVID-19 status, age in years and sex were almost always included in the sample metadata. HLA class I and class II types, where available, came from metadata supplied by the sample provider rather than from assay-based typing. What the research found in general, with its limitations: Clinical and demographic metadata were provided uncurated, with the amount varying by source and participant.

This sequence was found in a woman in her 40s who had recovered from COVID-19. Here the chain combines TRBV30 and TRBJ2-1; TRBD2 agrees with 9 junctional bases. Sequenced material: peripheral blood. The CDR3 loop reads CAWSGTSALNEQFF. The DNA sequence is given as TGTGCCTGGAGTGGGACTAGCGCCCTCAATGAGCAGTTCTTC.